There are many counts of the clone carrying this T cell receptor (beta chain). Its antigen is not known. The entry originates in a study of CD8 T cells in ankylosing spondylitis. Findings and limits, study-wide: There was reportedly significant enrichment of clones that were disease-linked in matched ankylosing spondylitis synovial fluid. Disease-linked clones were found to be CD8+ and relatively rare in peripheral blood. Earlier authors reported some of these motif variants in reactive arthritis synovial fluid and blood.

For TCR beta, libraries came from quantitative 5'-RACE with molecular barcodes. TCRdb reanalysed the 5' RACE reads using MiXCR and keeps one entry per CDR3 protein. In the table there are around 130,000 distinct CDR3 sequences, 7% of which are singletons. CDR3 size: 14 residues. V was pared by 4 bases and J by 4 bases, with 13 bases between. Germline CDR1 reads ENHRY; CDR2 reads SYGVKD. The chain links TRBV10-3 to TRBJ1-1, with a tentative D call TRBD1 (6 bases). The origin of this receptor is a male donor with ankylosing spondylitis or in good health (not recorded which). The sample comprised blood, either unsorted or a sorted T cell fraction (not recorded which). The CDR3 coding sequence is TGTGCCATCAGTGCACCACAGGGCGGCACTGAAGCTTTCTTT. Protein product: CAISAPQGGTEAFF.